This TCR beta chain was found in a study of blood T cells in healthy people across ages. Study observations and caveats: More naive CD4+ cells and higher diversity marked long-lived donors relative to aged donors.

Next came a second PCR, run for about 7 to 12 cycles, which used a sample-barcoded 5' primer along with a J-beta primer mix. Tags on each cDNA molecule came from a template-switch adaptor with 12 random nucleotides. Every sample returned 2.5 million or more CDR3-containing paired-end reads. MiXCR, applied by TCRdb to the 5' RACE reads, yields one record per CDR3 protein. The profile shows 1.2 million to 1.5 million distinct CDR3 sequences, 42% of them singletons. V lost 11 bases and J 3 bases, leaving 14 bases between the germline ends. The CDR3 covers 12 residues. Germline-derived CDR1 and CDR2 are WNHNN and SYGVQD (reference sequence). Of note for this clonotype: The antigen remains unidentified.

The chain couples TRBV10-1 to TRBJ2-7; D assignment may be TRBD1 or TRBD2 (5 bases each). Sequencing used blood. This clonotype originated in a woman aged 18-29 years in good health. In DNA, the CDR3 is TGCGCCCCCCGGGACGCATTCTACGAGCAGTACTTC. Translating it yields CAPRDAFYEQYF.